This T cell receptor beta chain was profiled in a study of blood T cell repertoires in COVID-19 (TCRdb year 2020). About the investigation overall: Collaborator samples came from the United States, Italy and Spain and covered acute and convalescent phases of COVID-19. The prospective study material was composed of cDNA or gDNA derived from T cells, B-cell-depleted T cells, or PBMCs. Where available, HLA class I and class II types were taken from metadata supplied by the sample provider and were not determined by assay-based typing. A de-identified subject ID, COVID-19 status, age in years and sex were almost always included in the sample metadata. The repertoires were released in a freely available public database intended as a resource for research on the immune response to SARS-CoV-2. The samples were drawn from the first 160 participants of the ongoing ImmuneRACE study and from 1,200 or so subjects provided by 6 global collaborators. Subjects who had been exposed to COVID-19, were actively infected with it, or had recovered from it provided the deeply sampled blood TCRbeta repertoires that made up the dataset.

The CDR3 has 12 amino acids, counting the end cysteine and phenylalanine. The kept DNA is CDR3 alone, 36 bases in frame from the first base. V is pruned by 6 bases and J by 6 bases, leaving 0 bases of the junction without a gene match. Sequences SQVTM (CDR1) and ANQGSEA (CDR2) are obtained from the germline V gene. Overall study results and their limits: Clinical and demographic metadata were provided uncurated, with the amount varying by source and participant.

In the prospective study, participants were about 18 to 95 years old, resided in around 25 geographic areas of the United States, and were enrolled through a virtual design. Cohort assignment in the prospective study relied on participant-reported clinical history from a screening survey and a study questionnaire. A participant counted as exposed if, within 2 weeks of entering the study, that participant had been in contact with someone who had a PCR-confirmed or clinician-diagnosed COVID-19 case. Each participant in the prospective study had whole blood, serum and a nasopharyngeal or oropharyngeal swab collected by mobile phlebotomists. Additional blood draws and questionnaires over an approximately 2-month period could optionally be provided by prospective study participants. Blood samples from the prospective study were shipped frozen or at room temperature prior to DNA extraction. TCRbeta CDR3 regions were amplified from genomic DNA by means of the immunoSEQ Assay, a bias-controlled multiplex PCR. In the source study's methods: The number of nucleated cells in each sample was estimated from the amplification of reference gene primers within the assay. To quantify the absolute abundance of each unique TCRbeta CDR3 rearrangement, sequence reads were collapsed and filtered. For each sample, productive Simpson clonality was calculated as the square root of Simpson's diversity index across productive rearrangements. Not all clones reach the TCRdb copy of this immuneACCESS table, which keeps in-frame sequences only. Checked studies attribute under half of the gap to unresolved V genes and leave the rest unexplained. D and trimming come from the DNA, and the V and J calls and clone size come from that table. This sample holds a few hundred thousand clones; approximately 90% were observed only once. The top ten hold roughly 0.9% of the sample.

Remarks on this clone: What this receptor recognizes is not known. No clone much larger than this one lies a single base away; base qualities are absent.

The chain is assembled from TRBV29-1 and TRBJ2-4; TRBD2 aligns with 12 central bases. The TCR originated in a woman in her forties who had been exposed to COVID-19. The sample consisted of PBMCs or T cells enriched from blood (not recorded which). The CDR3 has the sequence CSVGLAGNIQYF. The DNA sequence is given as TGCAGCGTGGGACTAGCGGGAAACATTCAGTACTTC.